This T cell receptor (beta chain) is from a study of cytomegalovirus exposure and HLA in healthy donors. General study results and limits: It was reported in a later analysis that an Asian-associated ancestry cluster showed fewer N-insertions than the roughly 670-donor mean. After further analysis at a later stage, 16,951 TCR beta sequences were associated with HLA alleles at 0.05 false discovery rate.

It was with 60 Vbeta and 13 Jbeta primers that the PCR ran. Generated by immunoSEQ multiplex PCR, the TCRdb table keeps only in-frame clones and is missing some. The data show under 200,000 clones, with around 80% seen just once and about 2.1% held by the top ten. Per the germline V gene, CDR1 is MGHDK and CDR2 is SYGVNS. The CDR3 length is 13 residues. Trimming took 1 base from V and 10 from J; bases not matched to a gene: 6. With respect to this clone: As yet, its antigen is unknown.

The genes are TRBV25-1 and TRBJ1-1, with TRBD1 matching over 7 bases. Source material: PBMCs. The receptor's source is a young man in good health and CMV-seronegative. CDR3 region: CASSEWGQKGAFF. Written as DNA, the CDR3 is TGTGCCAGCAGTGAATGGGGACAGAAAGGAGCTTTCTTT.